Listed below are T cell receptor beta chains from one sample, sequenced in a study of blood T cells in healthy people across ages. TCRdb reprocessed the 5' RACE reads via MiXCR and lists one record per CDR3 protein. The table records fewer than 1.5 million distinct CDR3 sequences, roughly 40% of them present only once. Source material: blood. The receptors originated from a woman aged 18-29 years in good health. The CDR3 runs from the conserved cysteine through the conserved F or W. Fields, in order: CDR3 DNA, CDR3 protein, clone size, J gene, V gene, D gene. A D gene is named only where the DNA matches it firmly. Clone size is given for some rows only: seen once, a few or many times, or a class if the clone is expanded.

CDR3nt: TGTGCCAGCAGTGAAGCCCTCGGGAACGATGGCTACACCTTC
CDR3aa: CASSEALGNDGYTF
abundance: .
j_gene: TRBJ1-2
v_gene: TRBV6-1
d_gene: .

CDR3nt: TGTGCCAGCAGTCCTACGGCGGGGAATGGCTACACCTTC
CDR3aa: CASSPTAGNGYTF
abundance: .
j_gene: TRBJ1-2
v_gene: TRBV6-1
d_gene: .

CDR3nt: TGTGCCAGCAGCTTAGATAGTTGGCAGACAACCCAGTACTTC
CDR3aa: CASSLDSWQTTQYF
abundance: .
j_gene: TRBJ2-5
v_gene: TRBV11-2
d_gene: .

CDR3nt: TGTGCCAGCAGTAGATGGGCCGCCCTAGCCAAAAACATTCAGTACTTC
CDR3aa: CASSRWAALAKNIQYF
abundance: .
j_gene: TRBJ2-4
v_gene: TRBV5-6
d_gene: .

CDR3nt: TGCGCCAGCGGGGGCACCCTGAACACTGAAGCTTTCTTT
CDR3aa: CASGGTLNTEAFF
abundance: few
j_gene: TRBJ1-1
v_gene: TRBV5-1
d_gene: .

CDR3nt: TGTGCCAGCAGTCGGACAGGGGAAAGATCACCCCTCCACTTT
CDR3aa: CASSRTGERSPLHF
abundance: .
j_gene: TRBJ1-6
v_gene: TRBV6-5
d_gene: TRBD1

CDR3nt: TGTGCCAGCAGCTTGGCCGGGCAGGCCCACGAGCAGTACTTC
CDR3aa: CASSLAGQAHEQYF
abundance: few
j_gene: TRBJ2-7
v_gene: TRBV5-5
d_gene: .

CDR3nt: TGCGCCAGCGGAGGTCCGGGACAAGGCACAGATACGCAGTATTTT
CDR3aa: CASGGPGQGTDTQYF
abundance: .
j_gene: TRBJ2-3
v_gene: TRBV5-1
d_gene: .

CDR3nt: TGTGCCAGCAGTGAATCGGGGACAGGGACCACTGAAGCTTTCTTT
CDR3aa: CASSESGTGTTEAFF
abundance: .
j_gene: TRBJ1-1
v_gene: TRBV25-1
d_gene: TRBD1

CDR3nt: TGTGCCAGCAGACTGACAGGGACCACCGGGGAGCTGTTTTTT
CDR3aa: CASRLTGTTGELFF
abundance: .
j_gene: TRBJ2-2
v_gene: TRBV6-1
d_gene: TRBD1

CDR3nt: TGTGCCAGCAGGCACACTAGCAATCAGCCCCAGCATTTT
CDR3aa: CASRHTSNQPQHF
abundance: .
j_gene: TRBJ1-5
v_gene: TRBV6-1
d_gene: .

CDR3nt: TGTGCCAGCAGTCCCCGGACATTCGCCTACGAGCAGTACTTC
CDR3aa: CASSPRTFAYEQYF
abundance: .
j_gene: TRBJ2-7
v_gene: TRBV27
d_gene: .

CDR3nt: TGTGCCTCGGGGGGCGCGAACACTGAAGCTTTCTTT
CDR3aa: CASGGANTEAFF
abundance: .
j_gene: TRBJ1-1
v_gene: TRBV2
d_gene: .

CDR3nt: TGTGCCAGCAGACAGGGGGTTTCGACCGGGGCCAACGTCCTGACTTTC
CDR3aa: CASRQGVSTGANVLTF
abundance: .
j_gene: TRBJ2-6
v_gene: TRBV6-1
d_gene: TRBD1

CDR3nt: TGTGCCAGCAGCTTAGCCCGGACTCCAGACATTCAGTACTTC
CDR3aa: CASSLARTPDIQYF
abundance: few
j_gene: TRBJ2-4
v_gene: TRBV7-9
d_gene: .

CDR3nt: TGCAGTGCAGTCAGCGGCCTTGCGTCCTACGAGCAGTACTTC
CDR3aa: CSAVSGLASYEQYF
abundance: few
j_gene: TRBJ2-7
v_gene: TRBV20-1
d_gene: .

CDR3nt: TGTGCCAGCAGTGTGTCCCCGACCGCCTACGAGCAGTACTTC
CDR3aa: CASSVSPTAYEQYF
abundance: .
j_gene: TRBJ2-7
v_gene: TRBV2
d_gene: .

CDR3nt: TGTGCCAGCAGCCCCGGCGGGGGGGGGAACACTGAAGCTTTCTTT
CDR3aa: CASSPGGGGNTEAFF
abundance: few
j_gene: TRBJ1-1
v_gene: TRBV13
d_gene: .

CDR3nt: TGTGCCACCAGCAGAGATCATGACGGAACCTACAATGAGCAGTACTTC
CDR3aa: CATSRDHDGTYNEQYF
abundance: .
j_gene: TRBJ2-7
v_gene: TRBV15
d_gene: .

CDR3nt: TGTGCCAGCAGTTACTCGATTGGTGGGGGACGGACAGATGAAGCTTTCTTT
CDR3aa: CASSYSIGGGRTDEAFF
abundance: few
j_gene: TRBJ1-1
v_gene: TRBV6-5
d_gene: .

CDR3nt: TGCGCCAGCAGCCAAGGGGGGACTAGCGGGGAAATTGAGACCCAGTACTTC
CDR3aa: CASSQGGTSGEIETQYF
abundance: .
j_gene: TRBJ2-5
v_gene: TRBV4-1
d_gene: TRBD2

CDR3nt: TGTGCCACCACTAGGGGCGGGAGGGCTGGCAATGAGCAGTTCTTC
CDR3aa: CATTRGGRAGNEQFF
abundance: .
j_gene: TRBJ2-1
v_gene: TRBV9
d_gene: TRBD2

CDR3nt: TGTGCCAGCAGGGGGACGGACCGGGAGACCCAGTACTTC
CDR3aa: CASRGTDRETQYF
abundance: .
j_gene: TRBJ2-5
v_gene: TRBV12-3/TRBV12-4
d_gene: .

CDR3nt: TGCGCCAGCGGGAGTTTGGAGGCCCAGTACTTC
CDR3aa: CASGSLEAQYF
abundance: .
j_gene: TRBJ2-5
v_gene: TRBV4-1
d_gene: .

CDR3nt: TGCGCCAGCAGCCCAACGGGACAGGGGCAACCACCCCTCCACTTT
CDR3aa: CASSPTGQGQPPLHF
abundance: .
j_gene: TRBJ1-6
v_gene: TRBV5-1
d_gene: TRBD1

CDR3nt: TGCAGTGCGCCGCTTGGTCCCCCCTCCTACGAGCAGTACTTC
CDR3aa: CSAPLGPPSYEQYF
abundance: .
j_gene: TRBJ2-7
v_gene: TRBV20-1
d_gene: .

CDR3nt: TGTGCCAGCACCCCGCCAGGGACAGGGAGCTATGGCTACACCTTC
CDR3aa: CASTPPGTGSYGYTF
abundance: .
j_gene: TRBJ1-2
v_gene: TRBV6-2/TRBV6-3
d_gene: TRBD1

CDR3nt: TGCGCCAGCAGCCAAGTTACCGGGACAGGGTATGGCTACACCTTC
CDR3aa: CASSQVTGTGYGYTF
abundance: .
j_gene: TRBJ1-2
v_gene: TRBV4-1
d_gene: TRBD1

CDR3nt: TGTGCCAGCAGCAGTCGACAGGGTTCTAATGAAAAACTGTTTTTT
CDR3aa: CASSSRQGSNEKLFF
abundance: few
j_gene: TRBJ1-4
v_gene: TRBV7-2
d_gene: TRBD1

CDR3nt: TGTGCCAGCAGTGAAGCTAGCGGGAGAGCCGGGGAGCTGTTTTTT
CDR3aa: CASSEASGRAGELFF
abundance: .
j_gene: TRBJ2-2
v_gene: TRBV2
d_gene: TRBD2

CDR3nt: TGTGCCAGCAGCTTAGAACCAGGGGGCTACTATGGCTACACCTTC
CDR3aa: CASSLEPGGYYGYTF
abundance: few
j_gene: TRBJ1-2
v_gene: TRBV7-2
d_gene: TRBD1

CDR3nt: TGTGCCAGCAGCTCTCCACATGAAGGGGGGGGAATCACCGGGGAGCTGTTTTTT
CDR3aa: CASSSPHEGGGITGELFF
abundance: .
j_gene: TRBJ2-2
v_gene: TRBV13
d_gene: .

CDR3nt: TGTGCCAGCAGTCCGCTTGAGTTAAGTGTGGCGGCCAACTATGGCTACACCTTC
CDR3aa: CASSPLELSVAANYGYTF
abundance: .
j_gene: TRBJ1-2
v_gene: TRBV12-3/TRBV12-4
d_gene: .

CDR3nt: TGCAGTGCTACCTCCCCTTCCAAGACCCAGTACTTC
CDR3aa: CSATSPSKTQYF
abundance: few
j_gene: TRBJ2-5
v_gene: TRBV20-1
d_gene: .

CDR3nt: TGTGCCAGCAGCCAAGATCGGCAGGCGATAAACACCATATATTTT
CDR3aa: CASSQDRQAINTIYF
abundance: .
j_gene: TRBJ1-3
v_gene: TRBV14
d_gene: .

CDR3nt: TGTGCCAGTCGAACGGACATTATCAGGGAGCAGTTCTTC
CDR3aa: CASRTDIIREQFF
abundance: .
j_gene: TRBJ2-1
v_gene: TRBV6-2/TRBV6-3
d_gene: .

CDR3nt: TGTGCCAGCAGTGAATACCCAGGAGCTAACTATGGCTACACCTTC
CDR3aa: CASSEYPGANYGYTF
abundance: .
j_gene: TRBJ1-2
v_gene: TRBV6-1
d_gene: .

CDR3nt: TGTGCCAGCAGCTTAGGTTTGGGGACAGGGTGGAATGAGCAGTACTTC
CDR3aa: CASSLGLGTGWNEQYF
abundance: .
j_gene: TRBJ2-5
v_gene: TRBV13
d_gene: TRBD1